This T cell receptor (beta chain) appears in the sequencing data of a study of post-analysis software for immune sequencing data (dated by TCRdb to the mid-2010s). Background for the entire study: The recorded disease courses included relapsing-remitting, secondary progressive and progressive-relapsing multiple sclerosis, and some patients had no subtype annotation. The patient repertoires were set against eleven to twelve previously published healthy control repertoires from donors whose ages ranged from about 6 to 27 years. A subset of samples was prepared in parallel using single-end sample barcoding, then pooled and co-amplified after Illumina adapter ligation.

This clonotype occurred a few times. It lacks a known antigen. The input lacks base qualities; no much larger clone sits a single base away. Paper-wide results and their limitations: Significantly lower normalized Chao1 diversity was found in multiple sclerosis patients than in controls, suggesting substantial peripheral T-cell clonal expansion. The control group was slightly older than the multiple sclerosis patient group. Direct clustering with F measure showed strong co-clustering of samples prepared in the same batch, prompting a batch-effect correction. Patients showed significantly higher frequencies than controls for a handful of TRBV segments, among them TRBV5-6, TRBV5-1 and TRBV20-1.

To demonstrate the VDJtools post-analysis software, the study profiled TCR beta repertoires from the peripheral blood of approximately twelve young patients with multiple sclerosis. The patients with multiple sclerosis were children and adolescents between about 6 and 17 years of age. The library was made by PCR. The data were produced on an Illumina HiSeq 2500. To reduce PCR and sequencing biases, unique molecular identifiers were built into the TCR beta cDNA libraries. Per 1 to 10 million input T cells, approximately 500,000 cDNA molecules were obtained, such that each molecule approximated one T cell. The same protocol used for the earlier healthy control dataset was applied to prepare and sequence the patient libraries. Within a given batch, samples were prepared together, multiplexed and sequenced on the same HiSeq lane. The authors' analysis ran thus. Raw barcoded reads were processed with MIGEC, and single-read molecular identifier groups were discarded before consensus assembly and CDR3 extraction. VDJtools was used for post-analysis of the clonotype tables, with diversity normalized by down-sampling every dataset to the smallest sample size. To correct batch-related cross-sample contamination, repertoire overlap clustering matched CDR3 amino acid sequences but not nucleotide sequences. The public sequencing data were trimmed at Q25 with fastp and processed into clonotypes with MiXCR by TCRdb, which kept only in-frame beta chains. All rows with the same CDR3 protein become a single entry with the most common DNA and genes. TCRdb's processing, not the study's, gives the V and J calls here. Counted in this sample were 750,000 to 950,000 distinct CDR3 sequences; roughly half of them appeared once. Approximately 4.5% of the sample is held by the ten biggest clonotypes.

The germline V gene (reference sequence) provides CDR1 DFQATT and CDR2 SNEGSKA. From the cysteine through the phenylalanine, the CDR3 covers 15 amino acids. The retained sequence is limited to the CDR3, 45 bases, with the frame set at the first base. V trim: 4 bases; J trim: 3 bases; unmatched bases: 12. Sequencing input: blood. The chain uses TRBV20-1 and TRBJ2-7, with TRBD1 identical over 7 junction bases. This receptor was identified in a girl under 18 with multiple sclerosis. The CDR3 region has the sequence CSAITGQVDLYEQYF. The bases read TGCAGTGCTATCACTGGACAGGTAGACCTCTACGAGCAGTACTTC.